The 20 T cell receptor beta chains in this list originate from one sample, sequenced in a study of PD-L1 blockade in urothelial cancer. Time point meaning: pretreatment peripheral blood. Here immunoSEQ multiplex PCR was the method, and the copy in TCRdb shows in-frame clones only, minus some. The sample holds fewer than 65,000 clones, around nine tenths seen once. The specimen was PBMCs, collected around atezolizumab (anti-PD-L1) treatment. All receptors come from a woman aged 60 to 75 with urothelial cancer.

This clone has more than one count but fewer than ten. CDR3 region: CASNEQANYGYTF. The CDR3 nucleotides are TGTGCCAGTAACGAACAGGCTAACTATGGCTACACCTTC. The chain is built from TRBV19 and TRBJ1-2, with a weak D call TRBD1 (5 bases). The CDR3 length is 13 residues. The ends were cut back, 7 bases at V and 0 bases at J, with 9 bases in the middle. Germline V CDR1 and CDR2: LNHDA, SQIVND (reference sequence).

The chain carries TRBV29-1 and TRBJ2-7, with D possibly being TRBD1 (5 bases). CDR3 length equals 12 residues. Trimming took 3 bases from V and 0 from J, leaving 6 bases between them. Germline CDR1 and CDR2: SQVTM and ANQGSEA. CDR3 protein: CSVDDSSYEQYF. The CDR3 DNA sequence: TGCAGCGTTGACGACAGCTCCTACGAGCAGTACTTC.

In regard to this clone: Other DNA sequences of this sample code for an identical CDR3. In nucleotides, the CDR3 is TGCAGCGTGGGAGAGGGTAGCGGGACCTACAATGAGCAGTTCTTC. Its translation is CSVGEGSGTYNEQFF. The V call is TRBV29-1, the J call TRBJ2-1, with TRBD2 matching 8 bases. The CDR3 is 15 residues long. V shed 6 bases, J shed 2 bases, and the junction held 9 bases outside the gene matches. Germline V gives CDR1 SQVTM, CDR2 ANQGSEA.

V and J are TRBV29-1 and TRBJ2-5; D ambiguous. Trimming removed 3 bases at V and 5 bases at J, with 10 bases between. The CDR3 sequence is 12 residues long. Germline CDR1 reads SQVTM; CDR2 reads ANQGSEA. The CDR3, as DNA: TGCAGCGTTGATCCAAACGGGGAGACCCAGTACTTC. Amino acids: CSVDPNGETQYF.

This clone was found once. The rearrangement joins TRBV10-2 to TRBJ1-1; D is uncertain. Trimming stripped 6 bases from V and 3 bases from J, with 8 bases between. The germline gives CDR1 WSHSY, CDR2 SAAADI. The CDR3 spans 12 residues. This chain's CDR3 is CASRYGYTEAFF. The CDR3 DNA is TGCGCCAGCAGGTACGGGTACACTGAAGCTTTCTTT.

This chain uses TRBV13 with TRBJ1-5; D is uncertain. Between the trimmed V and J ends, which lost 8 bases and 0 bases, there was a span of 8 bases. Germline CDR1 reads PRHDT; CDR2 reads FYEKMQ (reference sequence). The CDR3 is 13 residues long. CDR3 nucleotide sequence: TGTGCCAGCGAGGAAGTTAGCAATCAGCCCCAGCATTTT. Its protein product is CASEEVSNQPQHF.

The chain uses TRBV28 and TRBJ1-1; 11 bases map to TRBD1. After removal of 4 bases from V and 4 bases from J, the junction contained 5 bases not matched to a gene. Per the germline V gene, CDR1 is MDHEN and CDR2 is SYDVKM. This CDR3 is 15 amino acids long. CDR3 sequence: CASSSDRGPGTEAFF. Written as DNA, the CDR3 is TGTGCCAGCAGTTCGGACAGGGGGCCGGGCACTGAAGCTTTCTTT.

This chain connects TRBV6-5 to TRBJ2-3; TRBD2 aligns across 7 bases. V was pared by 2 bases and J by 6 bases, with 8 bases of the junction left unmatched. Germline-derived CDR1 and CDR2 are MNHEY and SVGAGI. CDR3 size: 15 residues. This CDR3 reads CASSYGSGGLDTQYF. Written as DNA, the CDR3 is TGTGCCAGCAGTTACGGGTCGGGAGGACTGGATACGCAGTATTTT.

The chain uses TRBV5-1 and TRBJ2-7; 9 bases line up with TRBD1. Germline V CDR1 and CDR2: SGHRS, YFSETQ. The CDR3 loop spans 14 amino acids. The J segment lost 4 bases and the V segment lost 3 bases, leaving 5 bases of the junction unmatched. The CDR3 protein is CASSSRTGEYEQYF. The CDR3 region has the DNA TGCGCCAGCAGCTCTCGGACAGGGGAGTACGAGCAGTACTTC.

V and J are TRBV6-6 and TRBJ1-5, with unresolved D. Trimming stripped 4 bases from V and 1 base from J, with 11 bases between. This CDR3 spans 15 amino acids. Germline-derived CDR1 and CDR2 are MNHNY and SVGAGI (reference sequence). DNA for the CDR3: TGTGCCAGCAGTTCTCCGGGTTACAGCAATCAGCCCCAGCATTTT. Amino acids: CASSSPGYSNQPQHF.

This clone has only one observation. The chain employs TRBV29-1 and TRBJ2-7; D call uncertain. The germline CDR1 and CDR2 sequences are SQVTM and ANQGSEA. The CDR3 is made up of 12 amino acids. V was clipped by 4 bases and J by 2 bases, with 9 bases between them. CDR3 DNA sequence: TGCAGCGTTGCGGAGCTCCCCTACGAGCAGTACTTC. Translated, it gives CSVAELPYEQYF.

The chain recombines TRBV19 with TRBJ1-3; D is uncertain. In germline, CDR1 is LNHDA, CDR2 SQIVND (reference sequence). With 3 bases removed from V and 0 bases from J, the gap between germline ends came to 9 bases. This CDR3 region has 15 residues. DNA of the CDR3: TGTGCCAGTAGTATGGGGAGGATCTCTGGAAACACCATATATTTT. Translated, it gives CASSMGRISGNTIYF.

This sequence joins TRBV7-9 and TRBJ1-4; TRBD1 matches 10 bases. The CDR3 covers 14 residues. J was trimmed by 6 bases and V by 5 bases; bases with no gene match: 3. CDR1 is SEHNR and CDR2 is FQNEAQ in the germline V gene (reference sequence). The CDR3 here is CASSRQGADEKLFF. The CDR3 nucleotides read TGTGCCAGCAGCCGACAGGGGGCTGATGAAAAACTGTTTTTT.

The J gene is TRBJ2-1, the V gene TRBV19; D is perhaps TRBD2 (6 bases). CDR1 and CDR2 from the germline V gene are LNHDA and SQIVND (reference sequence). The length of the CDR3 is 14 residues. The V end lost 3 bases, the J end lost 9 bases, and 15 bases lay between the germline ends. This chain's CDR3 is CASSMGYYGGEQFF. The CDR3 DNA is TGTGCCAGTAGTATGGGCTACTACGGGGGTGAGCAGTTCTTC.

This chain uses TRBV4-3 with TRBJ1-2; 8 bases are a match to TRBD1. Germline V gene sequence: CDR1 LGHNA, CDR2 YSLEER. The CDR3 runs to 14 residues. Trimming at V came to 5 bases and at J to 2 bases, leaving 4 bases not matched to a gene. The CDR3 nucleotides are TGCGCCAGCAGCGGAGGACAGGGAAACTATGGCTACACCTTC. Its protein product is CASSGGQGNYGYTF.

The chain combines TRBV9 with TRBJ2-2; 7 positions match TRBD1. From germline, CDR1 is SGDLS and CDR2 YYNGEE. V lost 0 bases and J lost 5; bases outside the gene matches: 4. This CDR3 spans 15 amino acids. The CDR3 nucleotides read TGTGCCAGCAGCGTAGTCGGGACAGTGACCGGGGAGCTGTTTTTT. This sequence encodes CASSVVGTVTGELFF.

J is TRBJ1-6 and V is TRBV10-3; D is unresolved. Germline V gene data show CDR1 as ENHRY and CDR2 as SYGVKD. V lost 7 bases and J lost 7, with 11 bases in between. This CDR3 is built from 13 residues. CDR3 amino acids: CAINLGGNSPLHF. The CDR3, as DNA: TGTGCCATCAACCTAGGCGGCAATTCACCCCTCCACTTT.

The chain recombines TRBV7-6 with TRBJ2-1; perhaps TRBD2 as D (6 bases). V gave up 5 bases and J gave up 0 bases, with 17 bases separating them. Germline V CDR1 and CDR2: SGHVS, FNYEAQ. The length of the CDR3 is 17 residues. The DNA of the CDR3 is TGTGCCAGCAGCCTCCGGACTATTACGAGCTCCTACAATGAGCAGTTCTTC. Protein sequence: CASSLRTITSSYNEQFF.

CDR3 nucleotide sequence: TGTGCCAGCAGCCAGGGACTAGCGGAAGCATCCCCCAGGGCCGGGGAGCTGTTTTTT. It translates to CASSQGLAEASPRAGELFF. The rearrangement uses TRBV7-2 and TRBJ2-2; TRBD2 matches 11 bases. The V and J ends lost 5 bases and 6 bases, in that order; junction bases with no gene match: 17. The germline V gene has CDR1 SGHTA and CDR2 FQGNSA. CDR3 length: 19 amino acids.

CDR3 sequence reads: CASSLGGSNEKLFF. The CDR3 nucleotides are TGTGCCAGCAGCCTTGGAGGATCTAATGAAAAACTGTTTTTT. The chain joins TRBV7-9 to TRBJ1-4; D is ambiguous. The V end was cut by 5 bases, the J end by 3 bases, with 10 bases between. The CDR3 extends over 14 amino acids. Germline loops: CDR1 SEHNR, CDR2 FQNEAQ (reference sequence).